This T cell receptor (beta chain) was captured by sequencing in a study of blood T cell repertoires in COVID-19. Overall study: Sources were T cells, B-cell-depleted T cells, or PBMCs; the material itself was cDNA or gDNA.

The age range of participants was 18 to 89 years, with residence in roughly 25 US areas. Clinical histories supplied by participants themselves formed the basis of cohort assignment. Germline V gives CDR1 SGHKS, CDR2 YYEKEE (reference sequence). J gave up 2 bases and V 2 bases, and 3 bases lay outside the gene matches. This CDR3 is 14 amino acids long. Sequencing used immunoSEQ multiplex PCR; TCRdb keeps in-frame clones, though not all of them. The table includes almost 200,000 clones, roughly 90% detected once. The rearrangement links TRBV5-5 to TRBJ2-7; 8 nucleotides agree with TRBD2. This TCR was recovered from a woman under 30 who had recovered from COVID-19. Sequencing was carried out using PBMCs or T cells enriched from blood (not recorded which). CDR3 DNA sequence: TGTGCCAGCAGCTTTGGCGGGGGGCCCTACGAGCAGTACTTC. Protein: CASSFGGGPYEQYF.